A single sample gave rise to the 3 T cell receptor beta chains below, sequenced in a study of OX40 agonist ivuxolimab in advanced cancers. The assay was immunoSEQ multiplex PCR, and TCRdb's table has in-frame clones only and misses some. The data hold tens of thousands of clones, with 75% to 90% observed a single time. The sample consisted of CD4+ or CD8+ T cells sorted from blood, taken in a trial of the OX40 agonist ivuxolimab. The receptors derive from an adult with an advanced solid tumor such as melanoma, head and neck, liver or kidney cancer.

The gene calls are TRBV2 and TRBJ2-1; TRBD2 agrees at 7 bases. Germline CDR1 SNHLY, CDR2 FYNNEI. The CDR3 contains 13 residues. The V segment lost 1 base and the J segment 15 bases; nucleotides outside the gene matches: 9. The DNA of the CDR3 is TGTGCCAGCAGTGAAGGGAGCCGACTAGCAGGGTTCTTC. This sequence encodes CASSEGSRLAGFF.

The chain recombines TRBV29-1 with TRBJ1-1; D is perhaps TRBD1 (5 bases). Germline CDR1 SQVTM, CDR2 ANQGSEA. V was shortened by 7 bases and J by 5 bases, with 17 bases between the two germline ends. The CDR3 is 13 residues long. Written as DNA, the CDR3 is TGCAGCGCGGCCGGGACCCTCCGAACTGAAGCTTTCTTT. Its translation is CSAAGTLRTEAFF.

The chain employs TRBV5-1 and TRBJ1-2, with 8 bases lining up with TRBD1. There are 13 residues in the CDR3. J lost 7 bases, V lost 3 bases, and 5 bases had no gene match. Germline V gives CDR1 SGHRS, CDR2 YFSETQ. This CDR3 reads CASSSTGGPGYTF. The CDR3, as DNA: TGCGCCAGCAGCTCCACAGGGGGGCCTGGCTACACCTTC.